Reported below is one TCR beta chain. What it binds is unknown. The data were taken from a study of Siglec-9 on CD8 T cells in melanoma. Whole-study results and caveats: An effector memory CD8+ subset marked by Siglec-9 reportedly appeared to gather in melanoma.

Clones were read by immunoSEQ multiplex PCR, and TCRdb kept only the in-frame ones, dropping some. The sample lists about 30,000 clones, 75% to 85% occurring once. V was shortened by 1 base and J by 3 bases, with 6 bases between the two germline ends. CDR1 is SGHAT and CDR2 is FQNNGV in the germline V gene. This CDR3 contains 13 residues. The sequenced sample was Siglec-9- CD8+ T cells sorted from blood. The rearrangement links TRBV11-2 to TRBJ1-1; the D is unclear. The sequence derives from a human donor in good health. The CDR3 sequence is CASSLGEYTEAFF. The DNA for the CDR3 is TGTGCCAGCAGCTTAGGAGAGTACACTGAAGCTTTCTTT.